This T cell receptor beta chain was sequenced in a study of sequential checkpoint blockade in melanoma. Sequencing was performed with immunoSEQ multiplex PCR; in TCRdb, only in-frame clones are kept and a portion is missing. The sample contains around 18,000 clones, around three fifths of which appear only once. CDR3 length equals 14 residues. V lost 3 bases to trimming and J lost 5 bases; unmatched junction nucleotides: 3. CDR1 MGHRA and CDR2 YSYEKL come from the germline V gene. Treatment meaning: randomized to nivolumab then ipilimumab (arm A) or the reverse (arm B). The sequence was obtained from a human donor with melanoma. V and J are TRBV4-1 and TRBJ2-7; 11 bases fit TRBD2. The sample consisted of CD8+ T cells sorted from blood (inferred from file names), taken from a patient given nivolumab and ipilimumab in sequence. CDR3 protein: CASSHGGLADEQYF. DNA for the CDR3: TGCGCCAGCAGCCATGGGGGACTAGCGGACGAGCAGTACTTC.